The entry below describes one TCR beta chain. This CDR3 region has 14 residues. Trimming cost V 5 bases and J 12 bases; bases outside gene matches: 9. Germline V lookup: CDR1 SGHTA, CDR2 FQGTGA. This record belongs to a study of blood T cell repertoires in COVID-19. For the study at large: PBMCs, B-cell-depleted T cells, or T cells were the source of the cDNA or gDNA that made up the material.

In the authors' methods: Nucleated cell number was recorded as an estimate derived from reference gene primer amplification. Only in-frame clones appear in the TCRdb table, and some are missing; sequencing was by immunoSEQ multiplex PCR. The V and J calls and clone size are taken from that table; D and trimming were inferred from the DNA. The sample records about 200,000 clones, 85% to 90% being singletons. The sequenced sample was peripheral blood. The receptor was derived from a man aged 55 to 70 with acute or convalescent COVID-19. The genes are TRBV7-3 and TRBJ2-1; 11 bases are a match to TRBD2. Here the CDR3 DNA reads TGTGCCAGCAGCACCACGACTAGCGGGGAAGCGCAGTTCTTC. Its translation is CASSTTTSGEAQFF.